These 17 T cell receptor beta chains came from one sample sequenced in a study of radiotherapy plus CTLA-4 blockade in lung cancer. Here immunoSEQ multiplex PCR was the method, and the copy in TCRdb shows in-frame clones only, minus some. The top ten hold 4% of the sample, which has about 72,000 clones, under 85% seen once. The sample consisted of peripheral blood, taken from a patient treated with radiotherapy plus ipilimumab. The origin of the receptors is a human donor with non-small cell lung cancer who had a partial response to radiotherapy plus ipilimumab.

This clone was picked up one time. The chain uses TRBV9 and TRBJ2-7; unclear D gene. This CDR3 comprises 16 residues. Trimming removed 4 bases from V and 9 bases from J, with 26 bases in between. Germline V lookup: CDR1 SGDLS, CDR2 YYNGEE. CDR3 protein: CASSLNEADPPIAQYF. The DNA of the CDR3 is TGTGCCAGCAGCCTTAATGAGGCCGACCCTCCTATCGCGCAGTACTTC. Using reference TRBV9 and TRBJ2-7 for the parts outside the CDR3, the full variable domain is DSGVTQTPKHLITATGQRVTLRCSPRSGDLSVYWYQQSLDQGLQFLIQYYNGEERAKGNILERFSAQQFPDLHSELNLSSLELGDSALYFCASSLNEADPPIAQYFGPGTRLTVT.

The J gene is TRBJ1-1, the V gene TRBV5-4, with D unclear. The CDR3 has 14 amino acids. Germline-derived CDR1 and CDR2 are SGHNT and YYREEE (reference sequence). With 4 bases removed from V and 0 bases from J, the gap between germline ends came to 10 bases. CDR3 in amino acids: CASSRPGLNTEAFF. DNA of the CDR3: TGTGCCAGCAGCCGGCCGGGTCTGAACACTGAAGCTTTCTTT.

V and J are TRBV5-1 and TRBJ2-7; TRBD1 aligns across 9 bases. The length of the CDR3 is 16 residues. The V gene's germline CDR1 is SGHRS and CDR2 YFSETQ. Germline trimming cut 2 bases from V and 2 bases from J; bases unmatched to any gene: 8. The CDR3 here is CASSLGTGRTPYEQYF. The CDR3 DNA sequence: TGCGCCAGCAGCTTAGGGACAGGGCGTACCCCCTACGAGCAGTACTTC.

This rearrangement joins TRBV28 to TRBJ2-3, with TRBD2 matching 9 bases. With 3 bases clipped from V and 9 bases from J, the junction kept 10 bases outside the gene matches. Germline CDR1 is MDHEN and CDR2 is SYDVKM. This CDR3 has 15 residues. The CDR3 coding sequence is TGTGCCAGCAGTTTGGCTAGCGGGACGCCAGTAACGCAGTATTTT. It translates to CASSLASGTPVTQYF.

The CDR3 reads CASSPRAGGTSADTQYF. The CDR3, as DNA: TGTGCCAGCTCACCAAGGGCGGGAGGAACCTCCGCAGATACGCAGTATTTT. The chain combines TRBV18 with TRBJ2-3; TRBD2 agrees at 8 bases. The CDR3 covers 17 residues. Germline V CDR1 and CDR2: KGHSH, LQKENI. V was pared by 2 bases and J by 4 bases, with 11 bases of the junction left unmatched.

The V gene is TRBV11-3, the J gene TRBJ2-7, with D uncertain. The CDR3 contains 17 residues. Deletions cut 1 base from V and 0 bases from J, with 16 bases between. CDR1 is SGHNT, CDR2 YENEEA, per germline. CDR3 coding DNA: TGTGCCAGCAGCTTAGCCCCTCGTGGCAGGCCCTCCTACGAGCAGTACTTC. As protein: CASSLAPRGRPSYEQYF.

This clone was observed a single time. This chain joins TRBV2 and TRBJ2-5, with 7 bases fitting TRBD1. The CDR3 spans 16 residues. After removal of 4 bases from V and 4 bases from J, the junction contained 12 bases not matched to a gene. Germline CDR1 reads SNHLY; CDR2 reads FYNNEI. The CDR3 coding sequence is TGTGCCAGCAGTGTGGGACAGATGAGGGGTTCAGAGACCCAGTACTTC. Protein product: CASSVGQMRGSETQYF.

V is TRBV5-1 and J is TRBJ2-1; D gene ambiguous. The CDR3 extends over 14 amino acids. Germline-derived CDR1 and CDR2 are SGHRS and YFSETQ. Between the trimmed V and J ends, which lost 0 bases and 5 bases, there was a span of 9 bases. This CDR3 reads CASSLGAENNEQFF. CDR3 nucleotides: TGCGCCAGCAGCTTGGGGGCAGAGAACAATGAGCAGTTCTTC.

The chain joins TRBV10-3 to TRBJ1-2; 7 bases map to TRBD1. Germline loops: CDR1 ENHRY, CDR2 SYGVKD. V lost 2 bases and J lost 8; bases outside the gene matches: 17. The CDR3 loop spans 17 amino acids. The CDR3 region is CAISEPTAGQRALGYTF. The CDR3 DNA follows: TGTGCCATCAGTGAGCCGACCGCGGGACAGAGGGCTCTGGGCTACACCTTC.

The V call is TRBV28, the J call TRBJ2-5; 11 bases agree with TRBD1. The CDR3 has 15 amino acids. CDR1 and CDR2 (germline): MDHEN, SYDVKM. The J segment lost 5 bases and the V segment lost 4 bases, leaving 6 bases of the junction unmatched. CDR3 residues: CASSSTRDRGETQYF. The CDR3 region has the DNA TGTGCCAGCAGTTCGACCCGGGACAGGGGGGAGACCCAGTACTTC.

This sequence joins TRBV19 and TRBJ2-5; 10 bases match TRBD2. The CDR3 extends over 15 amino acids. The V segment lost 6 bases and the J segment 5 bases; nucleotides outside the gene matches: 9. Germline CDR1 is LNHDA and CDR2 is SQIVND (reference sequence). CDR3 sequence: CASRASGSLTETQYF. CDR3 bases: TGTGCCAGTAGGGCTAGCGGGAGTTTGACGGAGACCCAGTACTTC.

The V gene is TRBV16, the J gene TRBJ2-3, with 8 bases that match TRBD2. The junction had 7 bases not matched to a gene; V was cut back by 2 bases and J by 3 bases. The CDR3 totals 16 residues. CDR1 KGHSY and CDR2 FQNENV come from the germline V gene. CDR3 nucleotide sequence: TGTGCCAGCAGCCAAGAGTGGGCTAGCGGGACAGATACGCAGTATTTT. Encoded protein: CASSQEWASGTDTQYF.

In DNA form, the CDR3 reads TGTGCCAGCAGCTTAGGGACAGGGCTGTGGGATGAGCAGTTCTTC. This codes for CASSLGTGLWDEQFF. This sequence joins TRBV13 and TRBJ2-1; 7 nucleotides agree with TRBD1. The germline V gene encodes CDR1 PRHDT and CDR2 FYEKMQ (reference sequence). J gave up 8 bases and V 0 bases, and 7 bases lay outside the gene matches. This CDR3 has 15 amino acids. Full variable domain (missing parts from reference TRBV13 and TRBJ2-1): AAGVIQSPRHLIKEKRETATLKCYPIPRHDTVYWYQQGPGQDPQFLISFYEKMQSDKGSIPDRFSAQQFSDYHSELNMSSLELGDSALYFCASSLGTGLWDEQFFGPGTRLTVL.

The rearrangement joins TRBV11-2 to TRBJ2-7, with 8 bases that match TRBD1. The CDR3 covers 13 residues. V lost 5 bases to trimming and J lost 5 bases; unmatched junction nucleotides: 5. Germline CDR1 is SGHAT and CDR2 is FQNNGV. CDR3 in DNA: TGTGCCAGCAGCCTCCGACAGGGGAACGAGCAGTACTTC. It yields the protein CASSLRQGNEQYF.

CDR3 region: CASSVSTGIYEQYF. The CDR3, as DNA: TGTGCCAGCAGCGTATCTACAGGTATCTACGAGCAGTACTTC. The V and J genes are TRBV9 and TRBJ2-7; D is possibly TRBD1 (5 bases). CDR3 length equals 14 residues. The V end was cut by 1 base, the J end by 3 bases, with 11 bases between. Germline values: CDR1 SGDLS, CDR2 YYNGEE.

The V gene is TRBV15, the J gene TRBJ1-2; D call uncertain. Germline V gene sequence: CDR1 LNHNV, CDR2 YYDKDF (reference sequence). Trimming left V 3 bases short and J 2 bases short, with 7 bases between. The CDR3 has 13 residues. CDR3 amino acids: CATSRRENYGYTF. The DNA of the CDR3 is TGTGCCACCAGCAGGCGGGAGAACTATGGCTACACCTTC.

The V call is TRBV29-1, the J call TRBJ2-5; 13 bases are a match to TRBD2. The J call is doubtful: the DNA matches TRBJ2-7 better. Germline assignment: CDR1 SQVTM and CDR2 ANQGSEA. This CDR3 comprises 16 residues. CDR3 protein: CSVLLAGGPRLVEQYF. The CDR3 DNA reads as TGCAGCGTCTTACTAGCGGGAGGGCCGAGGTTGGTCGAGCAGTACTTC.